These 16 T cell receptor beta chains were sequenced from one sample in a study of T cells in Graves' hyperthyroidism and ophthalmopathy. RNA transcripts yielded amplified TCR beta CDR3 regions. The HTBI set primed first-round TCR CDR3 RT-PCR. TCRdb independently ran MiXCR on the multiplex PCR reads; one entry per CDR3 protein. The profile shows under 400,000 distinct CDR3 sequences, roughly 14% of them singletons. Sequenced sample: blood. These receptors all stem from an older woman with Graves' hyperthyroidism.

In this sample, this clonotype turned up many times. This chain joins TRBV7-2 and TRBJ2-2; TRBD2 might be the D (7 bases). This CDR3 region has 16 residues. Trimming cost V 1 base and J 5 bases, with 14 bases left between them. CDR1 SGHTA and CDR2 FQGNSA come from the germline V gene. The CDR3 coding sequence is TGTGCCAGCAGCTTAGTGCAGAGGGGGGGTACCGGGGAGCTGTTTTTT. Translated, it gives CASSLVQRGGTGELFF. Variable domain in full (rest from reference TRBV7-2 and TRBJ2-2): GAGVSQSPSNKVTEKGKDVELRCDPISGHTALYWYRQSLGQGLEFLIYFQGNSAPDKSGLPSDRFSAERTGGSVSTLTIQRTQQEDSAVYLCASSLVQRGGTGELFFGEGSRLTVL.

The sample holds many counts of this clonotype. The chain employs TRBV18 and TRBJ2-1, with 7 bases identical to TRBD2. The CDR3 runs to 15 residues. Per the germline V gene, CDR1 is KGHSH and CDR2 is LQKENI. J was trimmed by 4 bases and V by 2 bases; bases with no gene match: 5. Written as DNA, the CDR3 is TGTGCCAGCTCACCATCTAGCGGTATTTACAATGAGCAGTTCTTC. The encoded protein is CASSPSSGIYNEQFF.

This clonotype was detected a few times. The chain is built from TRBV24-1 and TRBJ2-1, with TRBD1 matching over 9 bases. Trimming cost V 4 bases and J 5 bases; bases outside gene matches: 5. This CDR3 has 15 residues. Germline V gives CDR1 KGHDR, CDR2 SFDVKD. The CDR3 region is CATSDPGQGNNEQFF. CDR3 sequence (DNA): TGTGCCACCAGTGACCCGGGACAGGGAAACAATGAGCAGTTCTTC.

This clonotype was seen repeatedly, ten times or more. The chain uses TRBV30 and TRBJ1-6; 9 nucleotides match TRBD1. Germline values: CDR1 GTSNPN, CDR2 SVGIG (reference sequence). This CDR3 contains 16 residues. Unmatched junction bases numbered 9, after V lost 3 bases and J lost 6 bases. The CDR3 is CAWSAGTGRSNSPLHF. The CDR3 DNA reads TGTGCCTGGAGCGCTGGGACAGGGCGTAGTAATTCACCCCTCCACTTT. Together with reference TRBV30 and TRBJ1-6, the CDR3 gives the full variable domain: SQTIHQWPATLVQPVGSPLSLECTVEGTSNPNLYWYRQAAGRGLQLLFYSVGIGQISSEVPQNLSASRPQDRQFILSSKKLLLSDSGFYLCAWSAGTGRSNSPLHFGNGTRLTVT.

In DNA form, the CDR3 reads TGTGCCAGCAGTTACGGGGGGGGAGGGAAACGGGAGCAGTACTTC. As protein: CASSYGGGGKREQYF. The chain carries TRBV6-6 and TRBJ2-7; TRBD2 aligns across 7 bases. CDR3 size: 15 residues. CDR1 is MNHNY, CDR2 SVGAGI, per germline (reference sequence). Trimming at V came to 2 bases and at J to 7 bases, leaving 11 bases not matched to a gene.

The CDR3 nucleotides read TGTGCCAGCAGATCGGACAGGGGGCATGAGACCCAGTACTTC. This codes for CASRSDRGHETQYF. This chain uses TRBV12-3 or TRBV12-4 with TRBJ2-5; TRBD1 aligns across 11 bases. The CDR3 totals 14 residues. Trimming cost V 6 bases and J 5 bases; bases outside gene matches: 5.

As to this clonotype: A much larger clone differs by one base, so this may be a read error. The chain carries TRBV5-1 and TRBJ2-1; 10 nucleotides line up with TRBD2. The CDR3 is 18 residues long. Germline lookup yields CDR1 SGHRS and CDR2 YFSETQ. CDR3 bases: TGCGCCAGCAGCTTGGAGGTTAGCGGGAGGATCTCCTACAATGAGCAGCTCTTC. Amino acid sequence: CASSLEVSGRISYNEQLF.

This clonotype was recorded a few times. This chain uses TRBV9 with TRBJ1-1, with a possible D match to TRBD1 (6 bases). Germline values: CDR1 SGDLS, CDR2 YYNGEE. Trimming shortened V by 0 bases and J by 7 bases, and 13 bases separated the two germline ends. This CDR3 is 14 amino acids long. This CDR3 is CASSVGGGTIEAFF. CDR3 nucleotides: TGTGCCAGCAGCGTAGGAGGGGGGACGATTGAAGCTTTCTTT.

The chain has TRBV6-1 and TRBJ2-1; D may be TRBD1 or TRBD2 (5 bases each). Trimming shortened V by 9 bases and J by 1 base, and 19 bases separated the two germline ends. The CDR3 extends over 16 amino acids. CDR1 and CDR2 from the germline V gene are MNHNS and SASEGT. CDR3 DNA sequence: TGTGCCAGTAACGCCGGGGCAAGTCTATCCTACAATGAGCAGTTCTTC. As protein: CASNAGASLSYNEQFF.

This clonotype was detected ten times or more. The V call is TRBV5-1, the J call TRBJ1-2; perhaps TRBD1 as D (5 bases). Germline V CDR1 and CDR2: SGHRS, YFSETQ. V lost 4 bases and J lost 0, with 13 bases in between. The CDR3 runs 15 residues. The CDR3 protein is CASSARQTTNYGYTF. The CDR3 nucleotides read TGCGCCAGCAGCGCCCGACAGACTACTAACTATGGCTACACCTTC.

This clonotype was seen ten or more times. The chain employs TRBV2 and TRBJ2-7; 7 bases map to TRBD2. The germline V gene has CDR1 SNHLY and CDR2 FYNNEI. The CDR3 sequence is 13 residues long. V was pared by 5 bases and J by 3 bases, with 4 bases of the junction left unmatched. CDR3 in amino acids: CASSSERGYEQYF. CDR3 DNA sequence: TGTGCCAGCAGTAGCGAGCGGGGCTACGAGCAGTACTTC.

The chain combines TRBV30 with TRBJ1-5; 8 nucleotides match TRBD1. CDR1 is GTSNPN, CDR2 SVGIG, per germline (reference sequence). The V gene end was trimmed by 4 bases and the J gene end by 4 bases; junction bases not matched to a gene: 3. The CDR3 sequence is 13 residues long. The CDR3 reads CAWNRDRNQPQHF. The CDR3, as DNA: TGTGCCTGGAACCGGGACAGGAATCAGCCCCAGCATTTT.

There are many counts of this clonotype. The chain joins TRBV30 to TRBJ2-7, with a weak D call TRBD2 (6 bases). CDR1 and CDR2 from the germline V gene are GTSNPN and SVGIG (reference sequence). CDR3 length: 12 amino acids. V was cut by 0 bases and J by 7 bases, with 10 bases left in between. The CDR3 sequence is CAWSVWAGEQYF. In nucleotides, the CDR3 is TGTGCCTGGAGTGTTTGGGCGGGGGAGCAGTACTTC. The whole variable domain, filled in from reference TRBV30 and TRBJ2-7, reads SQTIHQWPATLVQPVGSPLSLECTVEGTSNPNLYWYRQAAGRGLQLLFYSVGIGQISSEVPQNLSASRPQDRQFILSSKKLLLSDSGFYLCAWSVWAGEQYFGPGTRLTVT.

This clonotype came up many times. This rearrangement joins TRBV4-1 to TRBJ2-7, with 12 bases matching TRBD1. From germline, CDR1 is MGHRA and CDR2 YSYEKL. The ends lost 1 base at V and 7 bases at J; junction bases unmatched: 8. The CDR3 has 16 residues. CDR3 sequence: CASSQVPGQGAGEQYF. CDR3 DNA sequence: TGCGCCAGCAGCCAAGTACCGGGACAGGGGGCAGGGGAGCAGTACTTC.

This clonotype showed up many times. J is TRBJ1-2 and V is TRBV20-1; D is perhaps TRBD1 (6 bases). CDR3 length: 13 residues. Germline-derived CDR1 and CDR2 are DFQATT and SNEGSKA (reference sequence). Trimming cost V 3 bases and J 3 bases, with 11 bases left between them. Here the CDR3 DNA reads TGCAGTGCTAGCACAGGGATGGACTATGGCTACACCTTC. Amino acid sequence: CSASTGMDYGYTF.

This clonotype showed up just a few times. The chain combines TRBV19 with TRBJ2-5; 8 bases are shared with TRBD1. V dropped 8 bases and J dropped 12; count of bases not matched to a gene: 11. The CDR3 contains 12 residues. CDR1 LNHDA and CDR2 SQIVND come from the germline V gene (reference sequence). In nucleotides, the CDR3 is TGTGCCAGTGGTACTCGGGGACAGGTGAAGTACTTC. This gives the protein CASGTRGQVKYF.